This section outlines one T cell receptor (beta chain) sequence together with its context. Antigen: not known. TCR alpha and beta CDR3 regions were amplified from RNA using iRepertoire nested multiplex PCR. TCRdb reprocessed the multiplex PCR reads with MiXCR, giving one entry per CDR3 protein. The table includes more than 350,000 distinct CDR3 sequences, 41% detected once. Germline values: CDR1 LGHNA, CDR2 YNFKEQ. The CDR3 runs to 19 residues. Trimming cost V 3 bases and J 5 bases; bases outside gene matches: 20. These data are taken from a study of glioma-infiltrating T cells. Turning to the study itself: WHO grade II oligodendrogliomas or astrocytomas, plus non-recurrent WHO grade IV glioblastomas, were sampled.

Findings of the study overall: Gliomas, especially low-grade, showed above-expected tissue-blood divergence; non-neoplastic patients showed below.

The rearrangement links TRBV4-2 to TRBJ2-3, with TRBD1 identical over 7 bases. The origin of this receptor is a human donor with low-grade glioma or glioblastoma, undergoing nonglioma brain surgery, or in good health (not recorded which). Specimen: glioma tissue, nonneoplastic brain tissue, or PBMCs (not recorded which). CDR3 sequence reads: CASSHAPVGGQEFRDTQYF. In nucleotides, the CDR3 is TGTGCCAGCAGCCATGCGCCCGTCGGCGGACAGGAGTTCAGAGATACGCAGTATTTT.